This T cell receptor beta chain was found in a study of T cells in localized non-small cell lung cancer. Study-level results: Only one tumor region went through sequencing, so heterogeneity may still be there. Uninvolved adjacent lung showed higher T cell clonality than tumor.

Remarks on this clone: The antigen remains unidentified.

Using immunoSEQ multiplex PCR, the repertoire was profiled, and TCRdb retains in-frame clones only, with some absent. In the table there are 13,000 or so clones, roughly 89% of which are singletons. Germline V gene data show CDR1 as SGHDT and CDR2 as YYEEEE. The V and J ends lost 3 bases and 2 bases, in that order; junction bases with no gene match: 2. The CDR3 covers 14 residues. V and J are TRBV5-6 and TRBJ1-5, with 7 nucleotides matching TRBD1. This clonotype was obtained from a man aged 40 to 70 with stage III lung adenocarcinoma. The sequencing used peripheral blood mononuclear cells, collected before any cancer treatment. This CDR3 reads CASSYGTGNQPQHF. For the CDR3, the DNA is TGTGCCAGCAGCTACGGGACAGGCAATCAGCCCCAGCATTTT.